These 32 T cell receptor beta chains share one sample of origin, sequenced in a study of sequential checkpoint blockade in melanoma. The method was immunoSEQ multiplex PCR; TCRdb's version includes in-frame clones alone and lacks a portion of them. The sample holds a few thousand clones, approximately 24% seen once. Treatment of the sample: randomized to nivolumab then ipilimumab (arm A) or the reverse (arm B). The sequenced sample was tumor tissue (inferred from file names), obtained from a patient given nivolumab and ipilimumab in sequence. The receptors shown here come from a human donor with melanoma.

The rearrangement links TRBV5-1 to TRBJ1-1; possibly TRBD1 for D (5 bases). The CDR3 length is 15 residues. Trimming shortened V by 5 bases and J by 1 base, and 15 bases separated the two germline ends. Per germline, CDR1 SGHRS and CDR2 YFSETQ. The CDR3, as DNA: TGCGCCAGCAGTGAGCCCTCTGGGGGGAACACTGAAGCTTTCTTT. Translating gives CASSEPSGGNTEAFF.

This clone was seen at least ten times. This chain uses TRBV11-3 with TRBJ1-1; 8 nucleotides line up with TRBD1. The CDR3 totals 17 residues. Germline V CDR1 and CDR2: SGHNT, YENEEA. V was pared by 7 bases and J by 0 bases, with 13 bases of the junction left unmatched. The chain's CDR3 is CASTTGGVPGLNTEAFF. The CDR3 bases are TGTGCCAGCACCACAGGGGGTGTCCCGGGGTTGAACACTGAAGCTTTCTTT.

This clone has just a few counts. The chain's CDR3 is CASSLVSGGHYEQYF. CDR3 sequence (DNA): TGTGCCAGCAGCTTAGTTTCTGGGGGCCATTACGAGCAGTACTTC. This sequence joins TRBV7-5 and TRBJ2-7; TRBD1, the table's D call, lacks a check against the DNA. TRBV7-5 is described as a pseudogene. This CDR3 region has 15 residues.

This clone rates as medium-sized. The rearrangement links TRBV5-1 to TRBJ2-7, with D possibly matching TRBD1 (5 bases). The CDR3 has 14 residues. From germline, CDR1 is SGHRS and CDR2 YFSETQ. V dropped 0 bases and J dropped 5 bases, with 12 bases sitting between them. The CDR3 sequence is CASSLATGINEQYF. The CDR3 nucleotides are TGCGCCAGCAGCTTGGCTACAGGTATTAACGAGCAGTACTTC.

This clone is deemed large. This chain connects TRBV25-1 to TRBJ2-5; D possibly corresponds to TRBD1 (6 bases). The V gene's germline CDR1 is MGHDK and CDR2 SYGVNS. The CDR3 runs 14 residues. Trimming pared 1 base from V and 4 bases from J, leaving 10 bases between. As DNA, the CDR3 is TGTGCCAGCAGTGAATGGGGGCGAGGAGAGACCCAGTACTTC. It specifies CASSEWGRGETQYF.

The J gene is TRBJ2-7, the V gene TRBV7-5; the DNA was not used to check the table's D call, TRBD1. TRBV7-5 is labeled a pseudogene. CDR3 length: 18 amino acids. The CDR3 nucleotides read TGTGCCAGCAGCTCGCCCGGTACCTGGGACAGGGGGGGATACGAGCAGTACTTC. It specifies CASSSPGTWDRGGYEQYF.

This rearrangement joins TRBV5-1 to TRBJ2-2, with D perhaps TRBD1 (6 bases). Trimming pared 0 bases from V and 1 base from J, leaving 7 bases between. The germline V gene has CDR1 SGHRS and CDR2 YFSETQ. The CDR3 consists of 15 residues. This chain's CDR3 is CASSLEDRNTGELFF. CDR3 DNA: TGCGCCAGCAGCTTGGAGGACAGGAACACCGGGGAGCTGTTTTTT.

This clone was detected a few times. This chain links TRBV11-3 with TRBJ2-3; D is possibly TRBD1 (5 bases). The germline CDR1 and CDR2 sequences are SGHNT and YENEEA. The V and J ends lost 5 bases and 3 bases respectively, with 18 bases between them. CDR3 length: 16 amino acids. CDR3 bases: TGTGCCAGCAGCCCCAGGGTTCGGGCCGGAACAGATACGCAGTATTTT. As protein: CASSPRVRAGTDTQYF.

The chain carries TRBV18 and TRBJ1-5, with no clear D. The V gene's germline CDR1 is KGHSH and CDR2 LQKENI. V lost 2 bases and J 7 bases, leaving 9 bases between the germline ends. The CDR3 consists of 13 residues. The CDR3 DNA reads TGTGCCAGCTCACCAAGGAGTGAACAGCCCCAGCATTTT. This encodes CASSPRSEQPQHF.

The chain uses TRBV11-3 and TRBJ1-4; weak D call: TRBD1 (5 bases). Trimming took 3 bases from V and 0 from J, leaving 11 bases between them. Germline assignment: CDR1 SGHNT and CDR2 YENEEA. The CDR3 spans 16 residues. The chain's CDR3 is CASSLGPYATNEKLFF. For the CDR3, the DNA is TGTGCCAGCAGCTTGGGGCCCTACGCAACTAATGAAAAACTGTTTTTT. The full variable domain, completed using reference TRBV11-3 and TRBJ1-4, is EAGVVQSPRYKIIEKKQPVAFWCNPISGHNTLYWYLQNLGQGPELLIRYENEEAVDDSQLPKDRFSAERLKGVDSTLKIQPAELGDSAVYLCASSLGPYATNEKLFFGSGTQLSVL.

This sequence joins TRBV15 and TRBJ2-5, with 10 bases lining up with TRBD1. V trimming: 3 bases; J trimming: 4 bases; junction bases outside the gene matches: 5. The CDR3 is 15 amino acids. Per the germline V gene, CDR1 is LNHNV and CDR2 is YYDKDF (reference sequence). CDR3 residues: CATSRAGTGAETQYF. The CDR3 nucleotides read TGTGCCACCAGCAGGGCCGGGACAGGGGCAGAGACCCAGTACTTC. Supplemented by reference TRBV15 and TRBJ2-5, the full variable domain reads DAMVIQNPRYQVTQFGKPVTLSCSQTLNHNVMYWYQQKSSQAPKLLFHYYDKDFNNEADTPDNFQSRRPNTSFCFLDIRSPGLGDTAMYLCATSRAGTGAETQYFGPGTRLLVL.

The rearrangement uses TRBV1 and TRBJ1-4; the table assigns TRBD1, which was not confirmed against the DNA. TRBV1 represents a pseudogene. The CDR3 has 15 amino acids. The CDR3 region has the DNA TGCGCCAGCAGCCAAGTTGCAGGGGGGCGGGAAAAACTGTTTTTT. Amino acids: CASSQVAGGREKLFF.

This clone has only one observation. This chain connects TRBV28 to TRBJ1-5, with D unclear. The ends were cut back, 2 bases at V and 7 bases at J, with 6 bases in the middle. The CDR3 runs 12 residues. Germline-derived CDR1 and CDR2 are MDHEN and SYDVKM. The CDR3 protein is CASSLGWQPQHF. The DNA for the CDR3 is TGTGCCAGCAGTTTAGGTTGGCAGCCCCAGCATTTT.

This clone has only a few counts. The V gene is TRBV28, the J gene TRBJ2-2; D gene uncertain. The V gene's germline CDR1 is MDHEN and CDR2 SYDVKM. The CDR3 extends over 13 amino acids. Deletions cut 5 bases from V and 6 bases from J, with 10 bases between. CDR3 coding DNA: TGTGCCAGCAGTGTTCGAAGGGCCGGGGAGCTGTTTTTT. It yields the protein CASSVRRAGELFF.

The rearrangement joins TRBV30 to TRBJ1-2, with 9 bases lining up with TRBD1. V dropped 8 bases and J dropped 6; count of bases not matched to a gene: 10. Germline V gene lookup returns CDR1 GTSNPN and CDR2 SVGIG (reference sequence). The CDR3 has 13 amino acids. In nucleotides, the CDR3 is TGTGCCGTACAACGGGACAGGGTGGATGGCTACACCTTC. Protein sequence: CAVQRDRVDGYTF. The full variable domain, in which reference TRBV30 and TRBJ1-2 provide the parts outside the CDR3, is SQTIHQWPATLVQPVGSPLSLECTVEGTSNPNLYWYRQAAGRGLQLLFYSVGIGQISSEVPQNLSASRPQDRQFILSSKKLLLSDSGFYLCAVQRDRVDGYTFGSGTRLTVV.

The chain uses TRBV6-8 and TRBJ2-5; perhaps TRBD2 as D (6 bases). CDR3 length: 15 amino acids. Germline values: CDR1 MNHGY, CDR2 SAAAGT. Trimming took 7 bases from V and 0 from J, leaving 15 bases between them. The CDR3 bases are TGTGCCAGCACTAACTTAGGACTAAACCAAGAGACCCAGTACTTC. Its protein product is CASTNLGLNQETQYF.

This clone was found a few times. This chain links TRBV6-8 with TRBJ1-1; D is ambiguous. Between the trimmed V and J ends, which lost 5 bases and 4 bases, there was a span of 11 bases. The CDR3 contains 13 residues. Germline V gene lookup returns CDR1 MNHGY and CDR2 SAAAGT. In nucleotides, the CDR3 is TGTGCCAGCAGTGACGCCATGAGCACTGAAGCTTTCTTT. As protein: CASSDAMSTEAFF.

V gene TRBV5-1 combines with J gene TRBJ2-2; TRBD1 matches at 9 bases. Germline CDR1 reads SGHRS; CDR2 reads YFSETQ. The CDR3 is made up of 16 amino acids. V was clipped by 2 bases and J by 3 bases; unmatched bases: 5. CDR3 bases: TGCGCCAGCAGCTTTGAGAGGACAGGGGACACCGGGGAGCTGTTTTTT. Its translation: CASSFERTGDTGELFF. Full variable domain (rest looked up from reference TRBV5-1 and TRBJ2-2): KAGVTQTPRYLIKTRGQQVTLSCSPISGHRSVSWYQQTPGQGLQFLFEYFSETQRNKGNFPGRFSGRQFSNSRSEMNVSTLELGDSALYLCASSFERTGDTGELFFGEGSRLTVL.

This clone was recorded a few times. The rearrangement uses TRBV6-8 and TRBJ2-2; 8 nucleotides align to TRBD1. Per germline, CDR1 MNHGY and CDR2 SAAAGT. The trim removed 9 bases at V and 2 bases at J, leaving 8 bases unmatched. This CDR3 region has 15 residues. This CDR3 reads CASKPGTGNTGELFF. DNA of the CDR3: TGTGCCAGTAAACCTGGGACAGGTAACACCGGGGAGCTGTTTTTT.

This clone is deemed medium-sized. This rearrangement joins TRBV11-3 to TRBJ2-6, with 7 bases that match TRBD2. This CDR3 region has 18 residues. J lost 0 bases, V lost 5 bases, and 10 bases had no gene match. Germline CDR1 and CDR2: SGHNT and YENEEA. CDR3 loop: CASSPIIGEGSGANVLTF. CDR3 in DNA: TGTGCCAGCAGCCCTATTATCGGGGAGGGCTCTGGGGCCAACGTCCTGACTTTC. Together with reference TRBV11-3 and TRBJ2-6, the CDR3 gives the full variable domain: EAGVVQSPRYKIIEKKQPVAFWCNPISGHNTLYWYLQNLGQGPELLIRYENEEAVDDSQLPKDRFSAERLKGVDSTLKIQPAELGDSAVYLCASSPIIGEGSGANVLTFGAGSRLTVL.

This clone turned up a few times. The chain joins TRBV28 to TRBJ2-7; possibly TRBD2 for D (5 bases). The germline gives CDR1 MDHEN, CDR2 SYDVKM. This CDR3 is 15 amino acids long. V gave up 2 bases and J gave up 0 bases, with 11 bases separating them. CDR3 DNA sequence: TGTGCCAGCAGTTTAACGGCGGGTCGCTCCTACGAGCAGTACTTC. It codes for CASSLTAGRSYEQYF.

This sequence joins TRBV9 and TRBJ2-6; 7 nucleotides line up with TRBD1. This CDR3 is built from 15 residues. Trimming at V came to 3 bases and at J to 2 bases, leaving 2 bases not matched to a gene. Germline V gene sequence: CDR1 SGDLS, CDR2 YYNGEE. CDR3 bases: TGTGCCAGCAGCGACAGGGGTGCTGGGGCCAACGTCCTGACTTTC. This encodes CASSDRGAGANVLTF.

This clone was recorded at least ten times. The rearrangement links TRBV11-3 to TRBJ2-3, with D perhaps matching TRBD2 (5 bases). The CDR3 has 14 residues. V lost 8 bases to trimming and J lost 0 bases, with 12 bases between them. Germline V gene data show CDR1 as SGHNT and CDR2 as YENEEA. CDR3 nucleotide sequence: TGTGCCAGCCTATGGAGGCCTAGCACAGATACGCAGTATTTT. This translates into CASLWRPSTDTQYF.

This sequence joins TRBV5-1 and TRBJ2-7; 10 positions match TRBD1. Germline V lookup: CDR1 SGHRS, CDR2 YFSETQ. Trimming took 1 base from V and 2 from J; bases not matched to a gene: 9. The CDR3 runs 17 residues. CDR3 nucleotide sequence: TGCGCCAGCAGCTTGAATTCGATCGGGACAGGGGCCTACGAGCAGTACTTC. It codes for CASSLNSIGTGAYEQYF.

CDR3 sequence (DNA): TGTGCCAGCAGACTCTACAATGAGCAGTTCTTC. Translated, it gives CASRLYNEQFF. The V call is TRBV6-4, the J call TRBJ2-1; D remains unclear. V lost 6 bases and J 3 bases, leaving 3 bases between the germline ends. The germline gives CDR1 MRHNA, CDR2 SNTAGT. This CDR3 has 11 amino acids.

The rearrangement uses TRBV28 and TRBJ2-3, with 8 positions matching TRBD2. Looked up from germline, CDR1 is MDHEN and CDR2 is SYDVKM. V lost 5 bases and J lost 2; bases outside the gene matches: 6. The CDR3 extends over 15 amino acids. CDR3 residues: CASSLLAGFTDTQYF. The DNA for the CDR3 is TGTGCCAGCAGTCTGCTAGCGGGCTTCACAGATACGCAGTATTTT.

In DNA form, the CDR3 reads TGTGCCAGCAGCTTAGGGGACGGGCGGAGCTACACCTTC. This sequence encodes CASSLGDGRSYTF. V gene TRBV14 combines with J gene TRBJ1-2, with a tentative D call TRBD1 (5 bases). The CDR3 extends over 13 amino acids. V was trimmed by 5 bases and J by 9 bases, leaving 16 bases between them. Germline assignment: CDR1 SGHDN and CDR2 FVKESK.

The genes are TRBV15 and TRBJ2-7; 7 positions agree with TRBD2. The CDR3 length is 15 residues. The junction had 5 bases not matched to a gene; V was cut back by 0 bases and J by 3 bases. Germline V gene lookup returns CDR1 LNHNV and CDR2 YYDKDF (reference sequence). CDR3 protein: CATSRDQRGYYEQYF. The CDR3 region has the DNA TGTGCCACCAGCAGAGATCAGCGGGGCTACTACGAGCAGTACTTC.

The chain has TRBV11-3 and TRBJ1-1, with D possibly being TRBD1 (6 bases). Germline lookup yields CDR1 SGHNT and CDR2 YENEEA. The CDR3 runs 16 residues. Trimming shortened V by 6 bases and J by 0 bases, and 17 bases separated the two germline ends. This chain's CDR3 is CASRRPGQSMNTEAFF. DNA for the CDR3: TGTGCCAGCAGGCGACCCGGACAGAGCATGAACACTGAAGCTTTCTTT.

This clone was observed a few times. CDR3 sequence: CSVGTATNTGELFF. In nucleotides, the CDR3 is TGCAGCGTTGGGACAGCAACTAACACCGGGGAGCTGTTTTTT. The chain links TRBV29-1 to TRBJ2-2; D may be TRBD1 (6 bases). This CDR3 is built from 14 residues. Germline CDR1 is SQVTM and CDR2 is ANQGSEA. V was pared by 4 bases and J by 2 bases, with 11 bases between.

This chain joins TRBV14 and TRBJ1-5; D is undetermined. This CDR3 spans 15 amino acids. V lost 0 bases, J lost 6 bases, and 12 bases lay in between. CDR1 is SGHDN, CDR2 FVKESK, per germline. The CDR3 region is CASSQDIRVGQPQHF. The CDR3 nucleotides are TGTGCCAGCAGCCAAGATATAAGGGTAGGTCAGCCCCAGCATTTT.

This clone was observed a handful of times. The chain links TRBV6-8 to TRBJ1-2; no firm D call. Germline-derived CDR1 and CDR2 are MNHGY and SAAAGT. The CDR3 extends over 13 amino acids. The ends were cut back, 5 bases at V and 6 bases at J, with 13 bases in the middle. Here the CDR3 reads CASSDGKRDGYTF. CDR3 nucleotides: TGTGCCAGCAGTGACGGGAAGAGGGATGGCTACACCTTC.